This entry describes one T cell receptor beta chain. Authors' processing steps: Reference gene primer amplification in the assay estimated nucleated cell counts. TCRdb's copy holds only in-frame clones and misses some; the assay was immunoSEQ multiplex PCR. That table gives V, J and clone size, and the DNA gave D and trimming. The sample shows some 380,000 clones, about 90% of them seen only once. V was pared by 3 bases and J by 2 bases, with 24 bases of the junction left unmatched. The germline V gene encodes CDR1 DFQATT and CDR2 SNEGSKA (reference sequence). The CDR3 is 21 amino acids. This sample stems from a study of blood T cell repertoires in COVID-19. Study-level information: Samples taken during acute and convalescent COVID-19 were collected in the United States, Italy and Spain. The cDNA or gDNA used as material had been derived from T cells, B-cell-depleted T cells, or PBMCs.

The chain is built from TRBV20-1 and TRBJ2-2; TRBD2 matches at 7 bases. The sequence was obtained from a young man with active or convalescent COVID-19. Sequencing input: peripheral blood. The CDR3 DNA reads as TGCAGTGCTAGTACCCCCCCACCGCGACTAGCCACCTTGTTTAACACCGGGGAGCTGTTTTTT. Translation: CSASTPPPRLATLFNTGELFF.